This TCR beta chain was sequenced in a study of CXCR3-negative and CXCR3-positive naive CD8 T cells. The overall study: Sequencing yielded approximately 130 million TRB reads, roughly 1.5 +/- 0.3 million per library.

This CDR3 comprises 14 residues. UMI-labeled 5' RACE yielded the TRB cDNA libraries. TCRdb reprocessed the 5' RACE reads, with one entry per CDR3 protein and no DNA. This sample's clone table lists over 100,000 distinct CDR3 sequences. Points on this clonotype: Its antigen is currently unknown.

Sorts that each held 300,000 cells were run in triplicate for every CD8+ T cell subset. CD45RO-CCR7+CD27+CD95- characterized naive CD8+ T cells. Study results and caveats: Cryopreservation partially decreased CXCR3 expression, and most assays used fresh PBMCs. More hydrophobic TRB CDR3s were found in CXCR3-positive naive cells than in CXCR3-negative naive cells.

The chain carries TRBV12-3 or TRBV12-4 and TRBJ2-7; no DNA is available, so the TRBD1 call from TCRdb remains unchecked. The sequence came from a human donor in good health. Some clones in this sample may be carry-over from other donors' samples. Sequencing was carried out using naive CXCR3+ CD8+ T cells from blood. Described subset: CD45RO-CCR7+CD27+CD95- naive CD8+ T cells expressing CXCR3 (TNR3+). This chain's CDR3 is CASSSRGPTYEQYF.